The 15 T cell receptor beta chains below were found in one sample sequenced in a study of identical twins. MiXCR, applied by TCRdb to the 5' RACE reads, yields one record per CDR3 protein. The data show about 660,000 distinct CDR3 sequences, with over 8.5% seen just once and 0.85% to 1% held by the top ten. These same records also appear under a second study, on yellow fever vaccine responses in identical twins.

Input material: PBMCs. The origin of the receptors is a woman aged 18-30 years in good health.

A few counts support this clonotype. The rearrangement links TRBV12-3 or TRBV12-4 to TRBJ2-1; D not certain. Trimming removed 2 bases from V and 8 bases from J, with 16 bases in between. This CDR3 has 15 residues. CDR3 nucleotides: TGTGCCAGCAGTTTAAAACGGCTCGGGTTGTATGAGCAGTTCTTC. It translates to CASSLKRLGLYEQFF.

This chain uses TRBV12-3 or TRBV12-4 with TRBJ2-1, with D possibly TRBD2 on 7 matching bases. This CDR3 comprises 16 residues. V was pared by 5 bases and J by 7 bases, with 21 bases between. CDR3 DNA sequence: TGTGCCAGCAGTCTCGAAGGGGGGGGGTCCCAGAATGAGCAGTTCTTC. The encoded protein is CASSLEGGGSQNEQFF.

This clonotype was counted a few times. This rearrangement joins TRBV4-3 to TRBJ2-1; 9 bases align to TRBD2. Germline V gives CDR1 LGHNA, CDR2 YSLEER. V shed 2 bases, J shed 2 bases, and the junction held 1 base outside the gene matches. The CDR3 runs to 15 residues. The CDR3 protein is CASSQIAGAYNEQFF. The CDR3 nucleotides read TGCGCCAGCAGCCAAATAGCGGGAGCCTACAATGAGCAGTTCTTC.

The chain carries TRBV9 and TRBJ2-7; D gene ambiguous. The CDR3 contains 15 residues. Germline V gives CDR1 SGDLS, CDR2 YYNGEE. Trimming took off 0 bases at V and 2 bases at J, with 12 bases between the two ends. The CDR3 coding sequence is TGTGCCAGCAGCGTAGATGGCAGTGGAACCTACGAGCAGTACTTC. Amino acid sequence: CASSVDGSGTYEQYF.

This chain joins TRBV4-3 and TRBJ1-4; no definite D call. The V and J ends lost 5 bases and 7 bases respectively, with 14 bases between them. The CDR3 loop spans 14 amino acids. Germline values: CDR1 LGHNA, CDR2 YSLEER. The CDR3 coding sequence is TGCGCCAGCAGCGATATCGGGGTCGGTGAAAAACTGTTTTTT. Translation: CASSDIGVGEKLFF.

This chain joins TRBV5-1 and TRBJ2-2; 7 positions agree with TRBD1. Germline-derived CDR1 and CDR2 are SGHRS and YFSETQ. Trimming at V came to 2 bases and at J to 0 bases, leaving 16 bases not matched to a gene. This CDR3 has 20 amino acids. This chain's CDR3 is CASSFKPGTVDATNTGELFF. The CDR3 DNA reads as TGCGCCAGCAGCTTCAAACCGGGGACAGTAGATGCCACGAACACCGGGGAGCTGTTTTTT.

The V call is TRBV12-3 or TRBV12-4, the J call TRBJ2-5; maybe TRBD1 (5 bases). The CDR3 sequence is 14 residues long. The V end was cut by 3 bases, the J end by 5 bases, with 13 bases between. CDR3 sequence: CASSFIVKGETQYF. The CDR3 DNA reads TGTGCCAGCAGTTTTATCGTAAAGGGGGAGACCCAGTACTTC.

This clonotype came up many times. The V call is TRBV14, the J call TRBJ2-3; 8 nucleotides align to TRBD2. CDR3 length: 18 residues. Trimming at V came to 1 base and at J to 6 bases, leaving 15 bases not matched to a gene. Germline V CDR1 and CDR2: SGHDN, FVKESK. The CDR3 region has the DNA TGTGCCAGCAGCCAAGTTTTAAGCGGGAGTAACGTGGAGGATACGCAGTATTTT. Translated, it gives CASSQVLSGSNVEDTQYF.

This clonotype was seen a handful of times. This chain connects TRBV7-9 to TRBJ2-3; D ambiguous. V gave up 0 bases and J gave up 2 bases, with 9 bases separating them. Germline CDR1 reads SEHNR; CDR2 reads FQNEAQ (reference sequence). The CDR3 has 15 residues. DNA of the CDR3: TGTGCCAGCAGCTTAGCGATCGGCGTCACAGATACGCAGTATTTT. Translation: CASSLAIGVTDTQYF.

The CDR3 DNA reads TGCAGTGCGAGGACTAGCGGACCTTTCAATGAGCAGTTCTTC. Translated: CSARTSGPFNEQFF. V and J are TRBV20-1 and TRBJ2-1; 10 positions agree with TRBD2. The germline gives CDR1 DFQATT, CDR2 SNEGSKA (reference sequence). This CDR3 region has 14 residues. J was trimmed by 6 bases and V by 6 bases; bases with no gene match: 8.

This clonotype has only a few counts. The chain recombines TRBV7-2 with TRBJ1-6; D is perhaps TRBD1 (5 bases). The V gene lost 5 bases and the J gene lost 9 bases, with 17 bases spanning the gap. The CDR3 extends over 15 amino acids. CDR1 and CDR2 from the germline V gene are SGHTA and FQGNSA. The DNA for the CDR3 is TGTGCCAGCAGCCTGTCCGTGGAGAGGGGTTCACCCCTCCACTTT. The encoded protein is CASSLSVERGSPLHF.

This clonotype was detected many times. This rearrangement joins TRBV24-1 to TRBJ2-4; no firm D call. Germline-derived CDR1 and CDR2 are KGHDR and SFDVKD. The CDR3 contains 15 residues. Trimming shortened V by 3 bases and J by 2 bases, and 10 bases separated the two germline ends. DNA of the CDR3: TGTGCCACCAGTGATCCCCGCCTCTCCAAAAACATTCAGTACTTC. Its protein product is CATSDPRLSKNIQYF.

This clonotype was observed many times. This sequence joins TRBV29-1 and TRBJ2-1; D possibly corresponds to TRBD2 (6 bases). The CDR3 is 16 residues long. The V gene's germline CDR1 is SQVTM and CDR2 ANQGSEA. With 7 bases removed from V and 0 bases from J, the gap between germline ends came to 19 bases. CDR3 sequence: CSAYNGGLSSYNEQFF. CDR3 DNA sequence: TGCAGCGCATACAACGGGGGACTGAGCTCCTACAATGAGCAGTTCTTC.

The rearrangement links TRBV7-9 to TRBJ2-5; 7 bases are shared with TRBD1. The trim removed 6 bases at V and 3 bases at J, leaving 10 bases unmatched. The V gene's germline CDR1 is SEHNR and CDR2 FQNEAQ (reference sequence). The CDR3 contains 15 residues. CDR3: CASSFPTGRKETQYF. For the CDR3, the DNA is TGTGCCAGCAGTTTTCCGACAGGGCGAAAAGAGACCCAGTACTTC. The full variable domain, in which reference TRBV7-9 and TRBJ2-5 provide the parts outside the CDR3, is DTGVSQNPRHKITKRGQNVTFRCDPISEHNRLYWYRQTLGQGPEFLTYFQNEAQLEKSRLLSDRFSAERPKGSFSTLEIQRTEQGDSAMYLCASSFPTGRKETQYFGPGTRLLVL.

This clonotype turned up a few times. The V gene is TRBV6-7, the J gene TRBJ2-7; 8 positions match TRBD2. TRBV6-7 is designated an ORF whose function remains uncertain. The CDR3 is 15 residues long. V dropped 2 bases and J dropped 2; count of bases not matched to a gene: 5. CDR3 region: CASSYPTSETYEQYF. In nucleotides, the CDR3 is TGTGCCAGCAGTTACCCGACTAGCGAAACCTACGAGCAGTACTTC.